This T cell receptor beta chain originates from a study of cytomegalovirus exposure and HLA in healthy donors. Study-wide background: Unique TCRs numbering about 85 million, obtained from HLA-typed donors, made up an early data release. General study results and limits: In a later analysis, a genetic analysis reported fewer productive-TCR N-insertions in an Asian-associated ancestry cluster than the cohort average. Later work found most CMV-associated TCR beta chains apparently HLA-restricted. DRB1 showed the most TCR associations and HLA-C the fewest in a later analysis, as rates varied by HLA locus.

The PCR used 60 Vbeta and 13 Jbeta primers. Libraries were prepared by immunoSEQ multiplex PCR; TCRdb keeps only in-frame clonotypes and omits some of them. The sample has over 150,000 clones, 70% to 80% seen once. V shed 3 bases, J shed 1 base, and the junction held 17 bases outside the gene matches. The germline gives CDR1 SGDLS, CDR2 YYNGEE. The CDR3 runs 19 residues. Comment on this clone: Its antigen is unidentified.

This receptor was identified in a man aged 55 to 70 in good health and CMV-seronegative. V usage is TRBV9 and J usage is TRBJ2-5, with 8 bases matching TRBD2. Sample: PBMCs. This CDR3 is CASSGGREKFAGGQETQYF. CDR3 nucleotide sequence: TGTGCCAGCAGCGGGGGGAGGGAAAAATTCGCGGGGGGCCAAGAGACCCAGTACTTC.